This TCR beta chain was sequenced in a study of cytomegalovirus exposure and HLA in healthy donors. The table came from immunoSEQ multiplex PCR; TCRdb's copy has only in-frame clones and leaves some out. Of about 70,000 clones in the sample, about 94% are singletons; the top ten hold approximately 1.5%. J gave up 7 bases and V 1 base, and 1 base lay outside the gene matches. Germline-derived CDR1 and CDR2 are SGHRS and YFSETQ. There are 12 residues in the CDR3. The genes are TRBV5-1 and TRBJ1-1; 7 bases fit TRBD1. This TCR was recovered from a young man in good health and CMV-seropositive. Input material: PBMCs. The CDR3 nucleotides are TGCGCCAGCAGCTTGACAGGGGATGAAGCTTTCTTT. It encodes CASSLTGDEAFF.